This TCR beta chain is drawn from a study of blood T cell repertoires in COVID-19. Sequencing was performed with immunoSEQ multiplex PCR; in TCRdb, only in-frame clones are kept and a portion is missing. The table lists around 64,000 clones, roughly 80% of them singletons. V was pared by 4 bases and J by 1 base, with 11 bases between. The CDR3 contains 15 residues. Per the germline V gene, CDR1 is MRHNA and CDR2 is SNTAGT. Note on this clone: In the same sample, other DNA sequences code for this CDR3.

The sequence derives from a human donor in a cohort sampled during active COVID-19. The V and J genes are TRBV6-4 and TRBJ1-5, with D perhaps matching TRBD1 (5 bases). Source material: peripheral blood. The chain's CDR3 is CASSAKWGSNQPQHF. CDR3 coding DNA: TGTGCCAGCAGTGCGAAATGGGGCAGCAATCAGCCCCAGCATTTT.